One sample yielded the 9 T cell receptor beta chains listed below, sequenced in a study. TCRdb ran MiXCR on the RT-PCR reads and lists one entry per CDR3 protein. The table includes about 680,000 distinct CDR3 sequences, approximately 15% detected once. The sequenced sample consisted of memory CD4+ T cells from blood. The receptors were gathered from a female donor in good health, serving as a healthy control.

This clonotype has just a few counts. The V gene is TRBV20-1, the J gene TRBJ2-5; the D call may be TRBD1 or TRBD2 (5 bases each). The CDR3 contains 16 residues. Trimming took off 2 bases at V and 3 bases at J, with 19 bases between the two ends. From germline, CDR1 is DFQATT and CDR2 SNEGSKA (reference sequence). In nucleotides, the CDR3 is TGCAGTGCTAGAATGTTTCTGAGGGGTACTGAAGAGACCCAGTACTTC. Amino acids: CSARMFLRGTEETQYF.

V and J are TRBV20-1 and TRBJ2-3; tentatively, D is TRBD1 (5 bases). The CDR3 totals 15 residues. CDR1 and CDR2 (germline): DFQATT, SNEGSKA (reference sequence). Trimming left V 3 bases short and J 0 bases short, with 13 bases between. DNA of the CDR3: TGCAGTGCTAGTAGGGGAAGCATAAGCACAGATACGCAGTATTTT. The encoded protein is CSASRGSISTDTQYF.

This clonotype was counted many times. The V and J genes are TRBV12-3 or TRBV12-4 and TRBJ2-7; a weak D match, TRBD1 (7 bases). The germline V and J ends were trimmed by 2 bases and 6 bases, with 11 bases remaining between them. CDR3 length equals 13 residues. The CDR3 region has the DNA TGTGCCAGCAGTTTAAGTCAGGGGGGCGAGCAGTACTTC. Translated, it gives CASSLSQGGEQYF.

The rearrangement links TRBV7-9 to TRBJ1-1; D call uncertain. Germline V gene sequence: CDR1 SEHNR, CDR2 FQNEAQ (reference sequence). The CDR3 contains 12 residues. V was clipped by 7 bases and J by 2 bases, with 8 bases between them. CDR3 in DNA: TGTGCCAGCACCTACAGAAACACTGAAGCTTTCTTT. It yields the protein CASTYRNTEAFF. Variable domain in full (rest from reference TRBV7-9 and TRBJ1-1): DTGVSQNPRHKITKRGQNVTFRCDPISEHNRLYWYRQTLGQGPEFLTYFQNEAQLEKSRLLSDRFSAERPKGSFSTLEIQRTEQGDSAMYLCASTYRNTEAFFGQGTRLTVV.

This clonotype was observed many times. The rearrangement joins TRBV27 to TRBJ1-6; TRBD1 is a possible D gene (6 bases). The CDR3 contains 13 residues. Trimming took 5 bases from V and 10 from J, leaving 12 bases between them. Germline V lookup: CDR1 MNHEY, CDR2 SMNVEV (reference sequence). CDR3 nucleotide sequence: TGTGCCAGCAGTATAGGACAGACCTCACCCCTCCACTTT. Its translation: CASSIGQTSPLHF.

This clonotype turned up a few times. The V and J genes are TRBV5-1 and TRBJ1-4, with D maybe TRBD1 (5 bases). From germline, CDR1 is SGHRS and CDR2 YFSETQ. V lost 2 bases to trimming and J lost 7 bases, with 18 bases between them. This CDR3 contains 16 residues. The CDR3 sequence is CASSFSGANLVEKLFF. The CDR3 bases are TGCGCCAGCAGCTTCTCCGGGGCAAATCTGGTTGAAAAACTGTTTTTT.

The chain combines TRBV5-1 with TRBJ1-3; possible D gene TRBD1, 5 bases. Germline CDR1 SGHRS, CDR2 YFSETQ. The CDR3 extends over 16 amino acids. Between the trimmed V and J ends, which lost 4 bases and 0 bases, there was a span of 14 bases. CDR3 region: CASSASGGLSGNTIYF. DNA of the CDR3: TGCGCCAGCAGCGCGTCCGGGGGACTCTCTGGAAACACCATATATTTT.

There are many counts of this clonotype. The chain has TRBV20-1 and TRBJ2-7; TRBD1 matches at 7 bases. Germline CDR1 reads DFQATT; CDR2 reads SNEGSKA (reference sequence). The junction had 15 bases not matched to a gene; V was cut back by 4 bases and J by 0 bases. CDR3 length: 17 residues. This chain's CDR3 is CSATRRLGQPISYEQYF. Here the CDR3 DNA reads TGCAGTGCTACCAGGAGGCTGGGACAGCCCATCTCCTACGAGCAGTACTTC.

The chain is built from TRBV6-5 and TRBJ2-7; D is possibly TRBD1 (6 bases). The V gene lost 4 bases and the J gene lost 3 bases, with 13 bases spanning the gap. Germline assignment: CDR1 MNHEY and CDR2 SVGAGI. The CDR3 is 14 amino acids. CDR3 protein: CASSFRTARYEQYF. For the CDR3, the DNA is TGTGCCAGCAGTTTCAGGACAGCCCGCTACGAGCAGTACTTC.